Included here is one T cell receptor (beta chain) sequence, with context. This clone's antigen is unknown. This entry is derived from a study of T cells expressing NK-cell markers (TCRdb year 2020). Background on the whole study: Three sorted T-cell subsets (CD3+CD56+NKG2C+, CD3+CD56+NKG2C- and CD3+CD56-NKG2C+) from under 10 donors had their TCR beta-chain repertoires profiled. Seven of the eight sequenced donors were HCMV-seropositive and one was HCMV-seronegative. Randomly selected healthy volunteers, three men and five women, were used as the eight sequenced donors. Libraries were sequenced as 2 x 150 bp reads on Illumina HiSeq 2000/2500, MiSeq or NextSeq.

CDR1 is given as SGHNT and CDR2 as YENEEA, both from the germline V gene. From the cysteine through the phenylalanine, the CDR3 covers 17 amino acids. This entry has no DNA. These reads were obtained on an Illumina HiSeq 2000. TCR beta cDNA libraries were prepared using 5'RACE template switching, which introduced a universal primer site and unique molecular identifiers. Priming for cDNA synthesis came from the TCR beta constant segment, and two successive PCR amplification steps followed. Under the source paper's analysis protocol: MIGEC handled demultiplexing of the reads and grouping by UMI, while MiTCR was used to assemble and quantify clonotypes. To exclude erroneous sequences, any TCR cDNA sequence not supported by at least two reads was discarded. The tcR package was used for downstream repertoire analysis, and clonotypes were matched between fractions using CDR3 nucleotide sequence together with V segment. Antigen specificity was annotated against VDJdb with VDJmatch, allowing one amino acid substitution in CDR3. TCRdb reprocessed the public reads and reports one entry per CDR3 protein sequence, without DNA. The V and J calls and clone size are TCRdb's, not the authors'. The sample table records 350,000 to 400,000 distinct CDR3 sequences. The top ten hold roughly 10% of the sample.

To determine HCMV serostatus, a commercial ELISA kit was used to detect HCMV-specific IgG in serum. Peripheral blood mononuclear cells were isolated from blood by Ficoll density gradient centrifugation. The paper as a whole reports these results and caveats: It remained unclear whether the expanded NKG2C-expressing T cell clones were specific for HCMV antigens. Those dominant clonotypes were again the most abundant among CD3+CD56-NKG2C+ cells in a few donors, at about 28.3-65%. For several donors, the dominant CD3+CD56+NKG2C+ clonotypes were among the top 10 CD8+ clonotypes and accounted for about 1.0-8% of CD8+ T cells.

The sample comprised blood T cells: a sorted CD56 or NKG2C T cell subset, CD4+ or CD8+ T cells, or bulk PBMC T cells (not recorded which). This clonotype was obtained from a woman between 50 and 59 years old in good health. Donor details come from another sample of the same person, matched by shared clones. The rearranged segments are TRBV11-3 and TRBJ2-1; TCRdb calls TRBD2, which cannot be checked without DNA. The CDR3 protein is CASSFFDSGRATNEQFF. Supplemented by the reference TRBV11-3 and TRBJ2-1 proteins around the CDR3, the complete variable domain is EAGVVQSPRYKIIEKKQPVAFWCNPISGHNTLYWYLQNLGQGPELLIRYENEEAVDDSQLPKDRFSAERLKGVDSTLKIQPAELGDSAVYLCASSFFDSGRATNEQFFGPGTRLTVL.